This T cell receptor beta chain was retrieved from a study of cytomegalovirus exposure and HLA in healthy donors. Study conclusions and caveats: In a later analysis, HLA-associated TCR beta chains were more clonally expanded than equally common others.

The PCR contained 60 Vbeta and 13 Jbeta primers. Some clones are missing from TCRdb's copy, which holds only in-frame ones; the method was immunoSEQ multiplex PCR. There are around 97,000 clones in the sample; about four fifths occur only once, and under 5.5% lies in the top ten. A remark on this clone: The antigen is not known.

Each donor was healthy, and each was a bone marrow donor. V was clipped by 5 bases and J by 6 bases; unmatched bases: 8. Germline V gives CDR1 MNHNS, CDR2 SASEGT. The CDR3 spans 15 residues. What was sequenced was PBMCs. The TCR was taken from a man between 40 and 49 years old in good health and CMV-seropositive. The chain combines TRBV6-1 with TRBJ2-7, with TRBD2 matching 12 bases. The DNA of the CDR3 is TGTGCCAGCAGTAAAAGACTAGCGGGGGCCCTCGAGCAGTACTTC. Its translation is CASSKRLAGALEQYF.